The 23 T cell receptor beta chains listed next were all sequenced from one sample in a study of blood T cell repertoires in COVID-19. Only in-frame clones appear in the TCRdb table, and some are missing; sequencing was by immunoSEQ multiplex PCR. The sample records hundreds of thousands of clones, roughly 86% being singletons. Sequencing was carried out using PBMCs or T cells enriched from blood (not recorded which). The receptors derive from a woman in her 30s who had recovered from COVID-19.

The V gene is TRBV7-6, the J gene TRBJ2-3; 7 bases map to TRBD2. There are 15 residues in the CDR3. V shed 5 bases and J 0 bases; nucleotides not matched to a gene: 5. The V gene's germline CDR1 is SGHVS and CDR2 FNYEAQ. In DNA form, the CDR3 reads TGTGCCAGCAGCGAAGTGGGGGGGAGCACAGATACGCAGTATTTT. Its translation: CASSEVGGSTDTQYF.

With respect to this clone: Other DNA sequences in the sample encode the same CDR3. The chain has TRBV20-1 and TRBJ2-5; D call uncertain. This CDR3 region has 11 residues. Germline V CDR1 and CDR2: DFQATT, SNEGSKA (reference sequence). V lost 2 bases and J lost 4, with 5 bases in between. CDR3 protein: CSARPLETQYF. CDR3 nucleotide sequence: TGCAGTGCTAGACCTTTAGAGACCCAGTACTTC.

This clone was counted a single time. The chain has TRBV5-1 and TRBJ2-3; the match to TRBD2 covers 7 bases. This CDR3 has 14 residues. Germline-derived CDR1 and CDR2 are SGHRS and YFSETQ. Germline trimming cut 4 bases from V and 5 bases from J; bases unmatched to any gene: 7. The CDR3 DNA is TGCGCCAGCAGCAGGGAGGGAGTGGGAGATACGCAGTATTTT. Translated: CASSREGVGDTQYF.

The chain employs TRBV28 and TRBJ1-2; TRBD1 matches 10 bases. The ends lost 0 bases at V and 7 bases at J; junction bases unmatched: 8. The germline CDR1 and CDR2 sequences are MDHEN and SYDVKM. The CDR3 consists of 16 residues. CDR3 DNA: TGTGCCAGCAGTTTATGGGACAGGGGGGAATTGGGTGGCTACACCTTC. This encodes CASSLWDRGELGGYTF.

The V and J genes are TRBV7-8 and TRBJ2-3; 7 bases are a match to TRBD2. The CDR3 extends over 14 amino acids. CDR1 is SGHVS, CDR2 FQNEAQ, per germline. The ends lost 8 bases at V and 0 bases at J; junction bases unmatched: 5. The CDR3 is CASEGGRSTDTQYF. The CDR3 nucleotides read TGTGCCAGCGAGGGCGGGAGAAGCACAGATACGCAGTATTTT.

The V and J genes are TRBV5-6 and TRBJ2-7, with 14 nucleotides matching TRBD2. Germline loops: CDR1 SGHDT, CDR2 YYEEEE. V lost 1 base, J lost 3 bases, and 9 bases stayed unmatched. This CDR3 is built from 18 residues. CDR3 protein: CASSLIGGTSGGGYEQYF. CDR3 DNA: TGTGCCAGCAGCTTGATCGGAGGGACTAGCGGGGGTGGCTACGAGCAGTACTTC.

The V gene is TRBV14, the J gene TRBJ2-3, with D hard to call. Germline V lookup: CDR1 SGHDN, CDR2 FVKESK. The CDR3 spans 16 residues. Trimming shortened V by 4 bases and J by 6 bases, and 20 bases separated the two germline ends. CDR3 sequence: CASSLHGAGPRDTQYF. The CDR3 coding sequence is TGTGCCAGCAGCCTCCATGGTGCAGGTCCACGGGATACGCAGTATTTT.

The CDR3 protein is CSARQYDEAFF. Here the CDR3 DNA reads TGCAGTGCTAGGCAGTACGATGAAGCTTTCTTT. The chain joins TRBV20-1 to TRBJ1-1; D unresolved. Germline V gene sequence: CDR1 DFQATT, CDR2 SNEGSKA (reference sequence). The V end lost 3 bases, the J end lost 7 bases, and 9 bases lay between the germline ends. The CDR3 contains 11 residues.

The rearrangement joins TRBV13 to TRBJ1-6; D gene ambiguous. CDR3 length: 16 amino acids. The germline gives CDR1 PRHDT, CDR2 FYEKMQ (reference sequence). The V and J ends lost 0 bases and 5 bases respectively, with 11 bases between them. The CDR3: CASSLGSHRDNSPLHF. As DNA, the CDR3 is TGTGCCAGCAGCTTAGGGTCCCACCGGGATAATTCACCCCTCCACTTT.

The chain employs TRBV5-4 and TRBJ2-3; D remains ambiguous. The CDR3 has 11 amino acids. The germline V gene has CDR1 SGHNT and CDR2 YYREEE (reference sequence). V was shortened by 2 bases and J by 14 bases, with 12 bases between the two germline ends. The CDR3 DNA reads TGTGCCAGCAGCTTTGACGGCCAGGTGTATTTT. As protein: CASSFDGQVYF.

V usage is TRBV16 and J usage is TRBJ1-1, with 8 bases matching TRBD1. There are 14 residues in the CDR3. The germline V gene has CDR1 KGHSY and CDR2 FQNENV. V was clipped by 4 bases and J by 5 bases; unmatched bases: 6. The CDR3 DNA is TGTGCCAGCAGCCTGGACAGGGTGGAAACTGAAGCTTTCTTT. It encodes CASSLDRVETEAFF.

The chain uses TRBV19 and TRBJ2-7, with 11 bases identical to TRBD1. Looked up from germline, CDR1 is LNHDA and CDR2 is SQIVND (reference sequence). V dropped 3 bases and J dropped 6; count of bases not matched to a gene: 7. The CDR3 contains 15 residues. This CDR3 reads CASSIPGQGGSEQYF. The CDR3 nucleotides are TGTGCCAGTAGTATTCCGGGACAGGGGGGCAGCGAGCAGTACTTC.

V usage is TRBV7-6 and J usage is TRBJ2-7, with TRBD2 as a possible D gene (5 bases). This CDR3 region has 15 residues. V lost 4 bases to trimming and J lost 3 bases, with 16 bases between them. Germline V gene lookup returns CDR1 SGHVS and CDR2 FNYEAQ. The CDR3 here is CASSSKRSFYYEQYF. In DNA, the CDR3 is TGTGCCAGCAGCTCTAAGCGGTCTTTTTACTACGAGCAGTACTTC.

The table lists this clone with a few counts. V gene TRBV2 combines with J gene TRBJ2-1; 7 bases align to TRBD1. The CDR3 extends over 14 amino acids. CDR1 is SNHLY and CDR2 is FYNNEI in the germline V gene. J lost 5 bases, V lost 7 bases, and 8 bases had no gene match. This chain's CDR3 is CASKRQGPDNEQFF. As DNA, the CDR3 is TGTGCCAGCAAAAGACAGGGCCCAGACAATGAGCAGTTCTTC.

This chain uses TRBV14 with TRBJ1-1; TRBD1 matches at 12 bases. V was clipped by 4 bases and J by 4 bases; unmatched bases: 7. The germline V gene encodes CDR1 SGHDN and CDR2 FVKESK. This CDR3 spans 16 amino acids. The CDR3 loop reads CASSPRDRGRITEAFF. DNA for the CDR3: TGTGCCAGCAGCCCTCGGGACAGGGGGCGCATCACTGAAGCTTTCTTT.

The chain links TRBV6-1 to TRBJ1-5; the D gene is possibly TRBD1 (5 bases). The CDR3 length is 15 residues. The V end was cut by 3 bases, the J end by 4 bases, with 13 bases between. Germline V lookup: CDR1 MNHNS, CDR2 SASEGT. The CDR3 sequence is CASSDGSRQNQPQHF. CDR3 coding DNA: TGTGCCAGCAGTGATGGGTCGAGACAGAATCAGCCCCAGCATTTT.

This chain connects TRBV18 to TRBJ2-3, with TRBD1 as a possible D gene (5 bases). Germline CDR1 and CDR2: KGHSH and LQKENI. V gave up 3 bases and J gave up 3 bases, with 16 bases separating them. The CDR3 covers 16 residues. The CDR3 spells CASSPLGAGRTDTQYF. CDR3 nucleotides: TGTGCCAGCTCACCCCTTGGGGCAGGCAGGACAGATACGCAGTATTTT. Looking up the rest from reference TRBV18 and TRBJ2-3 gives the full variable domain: NAGVMQNPRHLVRRRGQEARLRCSPMKGHSHVYWYRQLPEEGLKFMVYLQKENIIDESGMPKERFSAEFPKEGPSILRIQQVVRGDSAAYFCASSPLGAGRTDTQYFGPGTRLTVL.

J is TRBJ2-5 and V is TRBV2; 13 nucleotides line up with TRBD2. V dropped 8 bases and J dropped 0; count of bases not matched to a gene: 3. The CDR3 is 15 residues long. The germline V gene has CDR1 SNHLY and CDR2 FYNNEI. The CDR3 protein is CASPLAGGYQETQYF. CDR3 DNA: TGTGCCAGCCCACTAGCGGGGGGGTACCAAGAGACCCAGTACTTC.

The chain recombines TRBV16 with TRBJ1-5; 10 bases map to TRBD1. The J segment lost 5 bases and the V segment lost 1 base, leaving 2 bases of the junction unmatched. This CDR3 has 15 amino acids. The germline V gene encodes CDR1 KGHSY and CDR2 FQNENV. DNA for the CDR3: TGTGCCAGCAGCCAATGGGGGACAGGGGATCAGCCCCAGCATTTT. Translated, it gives CASSQWGTGDQPQHF.

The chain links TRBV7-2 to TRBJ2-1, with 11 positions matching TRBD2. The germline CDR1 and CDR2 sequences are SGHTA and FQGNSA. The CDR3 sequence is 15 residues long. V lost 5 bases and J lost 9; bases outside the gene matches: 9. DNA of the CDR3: TGTGCCAGCAGCACGGGACTAGCGGTTAGAAGTGAGCAGTTCTTC. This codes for CASSTGLAVRSEQFF.

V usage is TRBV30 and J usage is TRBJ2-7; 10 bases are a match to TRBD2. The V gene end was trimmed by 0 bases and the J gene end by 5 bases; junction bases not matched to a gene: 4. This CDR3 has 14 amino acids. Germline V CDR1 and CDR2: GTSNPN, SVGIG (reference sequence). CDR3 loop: CAWSVTSGADEQYF. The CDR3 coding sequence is TGTGCCTGGAGTGTAACTAGCGGGGCCGACGAGCAGTACTTC.

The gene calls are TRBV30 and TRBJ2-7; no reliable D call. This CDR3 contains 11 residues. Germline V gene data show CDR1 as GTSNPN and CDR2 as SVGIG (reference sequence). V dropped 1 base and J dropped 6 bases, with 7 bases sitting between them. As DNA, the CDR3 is TGTGCCTGGAGTGCTCGTTCCGAGCAGTACTTC. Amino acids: CAWSARSEQYF.

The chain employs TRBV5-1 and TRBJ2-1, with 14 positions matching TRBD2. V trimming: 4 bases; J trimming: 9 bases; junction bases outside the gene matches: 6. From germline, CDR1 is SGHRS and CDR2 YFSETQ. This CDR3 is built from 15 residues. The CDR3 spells CASSAAGLAGVEQFF. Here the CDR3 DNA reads TGCGCCAGCAGCGCGGCGGGACTAGCGGGAGTTGAGCAGTTCTTC.